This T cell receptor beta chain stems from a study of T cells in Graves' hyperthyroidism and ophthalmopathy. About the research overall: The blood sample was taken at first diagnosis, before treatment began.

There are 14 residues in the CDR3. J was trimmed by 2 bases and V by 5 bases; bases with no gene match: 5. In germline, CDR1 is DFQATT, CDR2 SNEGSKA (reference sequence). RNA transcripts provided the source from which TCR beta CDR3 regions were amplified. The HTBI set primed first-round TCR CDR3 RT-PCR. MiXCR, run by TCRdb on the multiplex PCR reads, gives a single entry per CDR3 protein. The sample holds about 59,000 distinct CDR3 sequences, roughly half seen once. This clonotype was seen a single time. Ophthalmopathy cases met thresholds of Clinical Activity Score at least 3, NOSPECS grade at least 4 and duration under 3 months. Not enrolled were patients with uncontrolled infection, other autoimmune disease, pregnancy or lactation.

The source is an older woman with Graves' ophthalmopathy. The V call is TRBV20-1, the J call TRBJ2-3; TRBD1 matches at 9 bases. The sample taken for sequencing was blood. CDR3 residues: CSASGQGITDTQYF. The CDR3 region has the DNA TGCAGTGCTTCTGGACAGGGGATCACAGATACGCAGTATTTT.